These T cell receptor beta chains were read from a single sample in a study of HIV-infected children after antiretroviral therapy interruption. From the 3' RACE reads, TCRdb called clonotypes with MiXCR, one entry per CDR3 protein. There are about 46,000 distinct CDR3 sequences in the sample; approximately 4.3% occur only once, and about 0.71% lies in the top ten. This specimen consisted of CD45RA+ CD4+ T cells from PBMCs, pooled from several time points, obtained from a donor given antiretroviral therapy, either interrupted or continuous. The receptors here all came from a pool of human donors with HIV. CDR3s leave out the opening cysteine and the closing phenylalanine or tryptophan. The order of the fields is CDR3 protein, clone size, V gene, J gene. For some rows the clone size is stated as once, few or many, or as a class when expanded; others skip it.

ASSDRGREDTQY	many	TRBV19	TRBJ2-3
ASSVGANTEAF	many	TRBV10-2	TRBJ1-1
ASSQDGTSGGGIDTQY	-	TRBV3-1	TRBJ2-3
ASSYSRVGQPQH	many	TRBV28	TRBJ1-5
ASSQESYTQY	many	TRBV3-1	TRBJ2-3
AITQGLGNEQF	few	TRBV10-3	TRBJ2-1
ASSAIIGHGNQPQH	many	TRBV5-2	TRBJ1-5
SAFSPGEQY	many	TRBV20-1	TRBJ2-7
ASTLVEGPEAF	many	TRBV27	TRBJ1-1
ASSYVAGGGTEAF	medium-sized	TRBV6-5	TRBJ1-1
ASSYFNTQY	many	TRBV6-2/TRBV6-3	TRBJ2-3
SAGHRGSYNEQF	many	TRBV20-1	TRBJ2-1
ASSLGVGKLF	-	TRBV7-2	TRBJ1-4
ASSLVIPSARTNEQF	few	TRBV11-2	TRBJ2-1
STSGVGYEQY	many	TRBV20-1	TRBJ2-7
ATKKGGPPDTQY	few	TRBV7-2	TRBJ2-3
ASSQEGDEQY	many	TRBV6-5	TRBJ2-7
ASSLGTSGDNEQF	many	TRBV18	TRBJ2-1
SAREEEGNQPQH	many	TRBV20-1	TRBJ1-5
SALTSGSSAF	many	TRBV20-1	TRBJ1-1
ASTPGLGGVGGEQF	many	TRBV11-2	TRBJ2-1
ASSLSISNSPLH	many	TRBV12-3/TRBV12-4	TRBJ1-6